A single sample is the source of the 23 T cell receptor beta chains below, sequenced in a study of glioma-infiltrating T cells after dendritic cell vaccination. Repertoires were generated with immunoSEQ multiplex PCR, while TCRdb's copy carries only in-frame clones and drops some. This repertoire shows under 70,000 clones, 75% to 85% found once; its top ten account for 9.2%. This specimen consisted of blood, obtained before dendritic cell vaccination. The source is a human donor with glioblastoma.

The rearrangement links TRBV2 to TRBJ1-2; 9 nucleotides agree with TRBD1. Germline CDR1 and CDR2: SNHLY and FYNNEI. This CDR3 has 18 residues. Trimming cost V 4 bases and J 7 bases; bases outside gene matches: 19. The CDR3 is CASSVHRGRLGTLPGYTF. In DNA form, the CDR3 reads TGTGCCAGCAGTGTCCACAGGGGGCGGTTGGGGACATTGCCTGGCTACACCTTC.

The table lists this clone with a few counts. The V and J genes are TRBV5-8 and TRBJ1-1, with 7 bases lining up with TRBD1. Germline loops: CDR1 SGHTS, CDR2 YDEGEE. The CDR3 consists of 14 residues. V lost 0 bases, J lost 3 bases, and 2 bases stayed unmatched. The CDR3 region has the DNA TGTGCCAGCAGCTTGGGACAGGGCCACACTGAAGCTTTCTTT. This translates into CASSLGQGHTEAFF.

The chain has TRBV7-2 and TRBJ2-5; 8 bases match TRBD1. This CDR3 is built from 14 residues. In germline, CDR1 is SGHTA, CDR2 FQGNSA. Losses at the gene ends were 4 bases for V and 1 base for J; bases not matched to a gene: 2. The CDR3 sequence is CASSWGQAQETQYF. The CDR3 DNA reads TGTGCCAGCAGCTGGGGACAGGCCCAAGAGACCCAGTACTTC.

V is TRBV28 and J is TRBJ1-6; 9 positions agree with TRBD1. CDR3 length: 14 amino acids. Germline V gene data show CDR1 as MDHEN and CDR2 as SYDVKM. V shed 5 bases, J shed 7 bases, and the junction held 3 bases outside the gene matches. The CDR3 DNA reads TGTGCCAGCAGTCTCGACAGGGGGAATTCACCCCTCCACTTT. It encodes CASSLDRGNSPLHF. The entire variable domain, with the rest obtained from reference TRBV28 and TRBJ1-6, is as follows: DVKVTQSSRYLVKRTGEKVFLECVQDMDHENMFWYRQDPGLGLRLIYFSYDVKMKEKGDIPEGYSVSREKKERFSLILESASTNQTSMYLCASSLDRGNSPLHFGNGTRLTVT.

J is TRBJ2-2 and V is TRBV5-1; 12 positions match TRBD2. CDR3 length equals 17 residues. Germline CDR1 reads SGHRS; CDR2 reads YFSETQ. V trimming: 0 bases; J trimming: 7 bases; junction bases outside the gene matches: 7. The DNA of the CDR3 is TGCGCCAGCAGCTTGGCCTCTAGCGGGGGGGTCGGCGGGGAGCTGTTTTTT. This gives the protein CASSLASSGGVGGELFF.

The rearrangement links TRBV21-1 to TRBJ1-2; the D segment call TRBD1 is taken from the table without a DNA check. TRBV21-1 is flagged as a pseudogene. This CDR3 has 11 amino acids. The CDR3 here is CASGTGTGYTF. The CDR3 DNA sequence: TGTGCCAGCGGGACAGGGACTGGCTACACCTTC.

The chain combines TRBV5-1 with TRBJ1-2; D call uncertain. V was clipped by 5 bases and J by 8 bases, with 13 bases between them. Germline CDR1 SGHRS, CDR2 YFSETQ. This CDR3 region has 12 residues. As DNA, the CDR3 is TGCGCCAGCAGTGGGCAGCTTGGCGGCTACACCTTC. Its protein product is CASSGQLGGYTF.

The V and J genes are TRBV7-2 and TRBJ1-3; no definite D call. The CDR3 has 14 residues. V was shortened by 2 bases and J by 0 bases, with 5 bases between the two germline ends. Germline V gene data show CDR1 as SGHTA and CDR2 as FQGNSA. The CDR3: CASSLPNSGNTIYF. CDR3 in DNA: TGTGCCAGCAGCTTACCCAACTCTGGAAACACCATATATTTT.

Details on this clone: This CDR3 is also generated by other DNA sequences in the sample. The chain links TRBV19 to TRBJ1-5; D possibly corresponds to TRBD1 (5 bases). Germline assignment: CDR1 LNHDA and CDR2 SQIVND (reference sequence). The CDR3 has 15 amino acids. The germline V and J ends were trimmed by 3 bases and 0 bases, with 9 bases remaining between them. This chain's CDR3 is CASSIQGDSNQPQHF. The CDR3 DNA reads as TGTGCCAGTAGTATTCAAGGGGATAGCAATCAGCCCCAGCATTTT.

This clone was counted a few times. This chain joins TRBV7-9 and TRBJ1-2; unclear D gene. This CDR3 is 12 amino acids long. Germline-derived CDR1 and CDR2 are SEHNR and FQNEAQ (reference sequence). Between the trimmed V and J ends, which lost 9 bases and 4 bases, there was a span of 12 bases. The CDR3 is CASGGRSYGYTF. Here the CDR3 DNA reads TGTGCCAGTGGAGGACGGAGCTATGGCTACACCTTC.

J is TRBJ2-3 and V is TRBV6-1, with a weak D call TRBD1 (6 bases). V was pared by 6 bases and J by 4 bases, with 17 bases between. CDR1 is MNHNS, CDR2 SASEGT, per germline. The CDR3 runs to 15 residues. The CDR3 reads CASSLKPKGADTQYF. The CDR3 DNA is TGTGCCAGCAGCTTGAAGCCTAAGGGGGCAGATACGCAGTATTTT.

V is TRBV29-1 and J is TRBJ1-1; no firm D call. V lost 4 bases to trimming and J lost 0 bases, with 18 bases between them. The CDR3 is 16 amino acids. Germline CDR1 SQVTM, CDR2 ANQGSEA. The CDR3 reads CSVGGYRLGLNTEAFF. The CDR3 coding sequence is TGCAGCGTTGGTGGCTACAGACTAGGGTTGAACACTGAAGCTTTCTTT.

This clone was seen more than once but under ten times. The chain couples TRBV7-9 to TRBJ2-7; no definite D call. The length of the CDR3 is 13 residues. Germline CDR1 and CDR2: SEHNR and FQNEAQ (reference sequence). Trimming left V 2 bases short and J 2 bases short, with 7 bases between. The CDR3 protein is CASSLFETYEQYF. In DNA form, the CDR3 reads TGTGCCAGCAGCTTATTTGAGACCTACGAGCAGTACTTC. The full variable domain, in which reference TRBV7-9 and TRBJ2-7 provide the parts outside the CDR3, is DTGVSQNPRHKITKRGQNVTFRCDPISEHNRLYWYRQTLGQGPEFLTYFQNEAQLEKSRLLSDRFSAERPKGSFSTLEIQRTEQGDSAMYLCASSLFETYEQYFGPGTRLTVT.

As DNA, the CDR3 is TGTGCCAGCAGTCTCGACAACCATAGCAATCAGCCCCAGCATTTT. Protein product: CASSLDNHSNQPQHF. The chain has TRBV6-6 and TRBJ1-5; D is undetermined. This CDR3 region has 15 residues. Germline CDR1 MNHNY, CDR2 SVGAGI (reference sequence). The V end was cut by 5 bases, the J end by 0 bases, with 11 bases between.

The chain is built from TRBV9 and TRBJ1-3, with D possibly matching TRBD1 (5 bases). The CDR3 length is 14 residues. V was trimmed by 3 bases and J by 3 bases, leaving 10 bases between them. Germline CDR1 is SGDLS and CDR2 is YYNGEE. CDR3 protein: CASSGRDFGNTIYF. In DNA form, the CDR3 reads TGTGCCAGCAGCGGCAGGGATTTTGGAAACACCATATATTTT.

The rearrangement links TRBV18 to TRBJ2-7; 11 bases agree with TRBD2. This CDR3 is built from 13 residues. Germline trimming cut 6 bases from V and 6 bases from J; bases unmatched to any gene: 4. Germline values: CDR1 KGHSH, CDR2 LQKENI. The CDR3 reads CASSGLADGEQYF. The CDR3 DNA sequence: TGTGCCAGCTCGGGACTAGCGGACGGCGAGCAGTACTTC.

The chain recombines TRBV20-1 with TRBJ2-1; no clear D gene. Trimming cost V 0 bases and J 8 bases, with 5 bases left between them. The CDR3 sequence is 11 residues long. Germline V gene sequence: CDR1 DFQATT, CDR2 SNEGSKA (reference sequence). The CDR3 here is CSARERHEQFF. The CDR3 DNA reads as TGCAGTGCTAGAGAGCGGCATGAGCAGTTCTTC.

The sample holds one count of this clone. The genes are TRBV11-2 and TRBJ1-4, with 9 bases lining up with TRBD1. The V gene end was trimmed by 3 bases and the J gene end by 7 bases; junction bases not matched to a gene: 3. CDR1 and CDR2 from the germline V gene are SGHAT and FQNNGV. The CDR3 runs 14 residues. The CDR3 DNA sequence: TGTGCCAGCAGCTTGAACAGGGGGCCTGAAAAACTGTTTTTT. Its translation is CASSLNRGPEKLFF. The complete variable domain, with remaining parts taken from reference TRBV11-2 and TRBJ1-4, reads EAGVAQSPRYKIIEKRQSVAFWCNPISGHATLYWYQQILGQGPKLLIQFQNNGVVDDSQLPKDRFSAERLKGVDSTLKIQPAKLEDSAVYLCASSLNRGPEKLFFGSGTQLSVL.

The chain has TRBV7-6 and TRBJ1-1, with 7 bases identical to TRBD1. The CDR3 consists of 13 residues. Germline CDR1 SGHVS, CDR2 FNYEAQ. The J segment lost 4 bases and the V segment lost 1 base, leaving 0 bases of the junction unmatched. CDR3 DNA: TGTGCCAGCAGCTTAGGACAGGGCACTGAAGCTTTCTTT. It translates to CASSLGQGTEAFF.

This clone was counted once. CDR3 amino acids: CASSQVLGNQPQHF. In DNA, the CDR3 is TGCGCCAGCAGCCAAGTTTTAGGCAATCAGCCCCAGCATTTT. J is TRBJ1-5 and V is TRBV4-1; D uncertain. Germline V lookup: CDR1 MGHRA, CDR2 YSYEKL. Trimming pared 1 base from V and 2 bases from J, leaving 6 bases between. The CDR3 is made up of 14 amino acids.

The sample holds a few counts of this clone. The rearrangement uses TRBV9 and TRBJ1-3; no clear D gene. V lost 0 bases to trimming and J lost 8 bases, with 9 bases between them. The length of the CDR3 is 13 residues. From germline, CDR1 is SGDLS and CDR2 YYNGEE. CDR3: CASSVVQRDTIYF. DNA for the CDR3: TGTGCCAGCAGCGTAGTGCAGCGAGACACCATATATTTT.

The chain recombines TRBV5-8 with TRBJ2-5; 16 nucleotides align to TRBD2. Per the germline V gene, CDR1 is SGHTS and CDR2 is YDEGEE. J gave up 10 bases and V 2 bases, and 11 bases lay outside the gene matches. The CDR3 has 17 residues. The CDR3 protein is CASSFSGTSGGGRDQYF. The CDR3 coding sequence is TGTGCCAGCAGCTTCTCCGGGACTAGCGGGGGGGGACGAGACCAGTACTTC.

The chain joins TRBV19 to TRBJ2-7, with TRBD2 matching 8 bases. The CDR3 totals 12 residues. V trimming: 6 bases; J trimming: 6 bases; junction bases outside the gene matches: 4. Germline lookup yields CDR1 LNHDA and CDR2 SQIVND (reference sequence). CDR3 DNA: TGTGCCAGTAGCGGGGGGGGCCTCGAGCAGTACTTC. Protein: CASSGGGLEQYF.